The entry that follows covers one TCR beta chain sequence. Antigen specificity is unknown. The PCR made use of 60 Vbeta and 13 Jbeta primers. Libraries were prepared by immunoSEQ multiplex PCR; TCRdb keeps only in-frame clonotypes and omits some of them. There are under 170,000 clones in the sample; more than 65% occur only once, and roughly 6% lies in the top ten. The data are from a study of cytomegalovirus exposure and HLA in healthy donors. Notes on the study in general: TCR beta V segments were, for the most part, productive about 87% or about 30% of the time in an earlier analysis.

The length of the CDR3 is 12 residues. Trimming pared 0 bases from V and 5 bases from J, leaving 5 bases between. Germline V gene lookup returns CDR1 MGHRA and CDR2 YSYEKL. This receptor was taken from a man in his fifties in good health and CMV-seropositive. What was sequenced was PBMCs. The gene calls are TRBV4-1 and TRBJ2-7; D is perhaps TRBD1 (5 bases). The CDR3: CASSQEDNEQYF. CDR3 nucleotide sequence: TGCGCCAGCAGCCAAGAGGACAACGAGCAGTACTTC.